This T cell receptor (beta chain) was obtained from a study of vaccination and CD4 T cells after COVID-19. On the study more broadly: Collection of post-vaccine samples followed dose two by a median approximately 69 days, spanning a range of 14 to 241. General study findings and limits: It was found that, in convalescent patients, 304 of 307 vaccine-specific clones were spike mono-reactive. The appearance of a median roughly 90% of reactive clones in convalescent patients occurred only post-vaccination.

The CDR3 spans 16 residues. Germline V gene data show CDR1 as SNHLY and CDR2 as FYNNEI. V shed 4 bases, J shed 3 bases, and the junction held 7 bases outside the gene matches. As to treatment: approximately 10-day PBMC culture with coronavirus spike peptide pools or control peptides (ViraFEST assay). Researchers grew the cells for 10 to 11 days and then pulled out CD4+ T cells by negative selection. Concerning this clonotype itself: Its antigen is as yet unknown.

The Oncomine TCR Beta short-read assay generated sequence data from the DNA of cultured CD4+ T cells. TCRdb re-called the PCR reads through MiXCR, storing one row per CDR3 protein. The table has 17,000 or so distinct CDR3 sequences, approximately 45% seen once; the top ten hold under 7%. The chain recombines TRBV2 with TRBJ2-2, with TRBD2 identical over 8 bases. The sequencing used CD4+ T cells from blood, cultured in vitro, collected before SARS-CoV-2 vaccination. The TCR comes from a human donor who had recovered from COVID-19. In DNA form, the CDR3 reads TGTGCCAGCAGTGGGTACGGGAGGGCAGACACCGGGGAGCTGTTTTTT. This gives the protein CASSGYGRADTGELFF.